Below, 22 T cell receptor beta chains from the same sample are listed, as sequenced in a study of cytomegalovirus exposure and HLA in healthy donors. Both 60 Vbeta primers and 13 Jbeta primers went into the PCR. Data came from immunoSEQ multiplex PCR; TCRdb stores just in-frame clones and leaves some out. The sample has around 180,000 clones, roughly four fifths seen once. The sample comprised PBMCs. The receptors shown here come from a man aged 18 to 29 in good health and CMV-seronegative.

The CDR3: CASSPEVGSPGNTIYF. The CDR3 DNA reads TGCGCCAGCAGCCCGGAGGTGGGTTCCCCTGGAAACACCATATATTTT. The gene calls are TRBV5-1 and TRBJ1-3; no firm D call. The CDR3 sequence is 16 residues long. Germline V gene sequence: CDR1 SGHRS, CDR2 YFSETQ. V was pared by 4 bases and J by 2 bases, with 16 bases between.

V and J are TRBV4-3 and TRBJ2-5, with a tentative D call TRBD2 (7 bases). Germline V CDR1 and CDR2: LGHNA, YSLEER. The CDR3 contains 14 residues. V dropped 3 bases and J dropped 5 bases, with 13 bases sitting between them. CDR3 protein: CASSQRGGGETQYF. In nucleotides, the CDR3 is TGCGCCAGCAGCCAGAGGGGGGGAGGGGAGACCCAGTACTTC.

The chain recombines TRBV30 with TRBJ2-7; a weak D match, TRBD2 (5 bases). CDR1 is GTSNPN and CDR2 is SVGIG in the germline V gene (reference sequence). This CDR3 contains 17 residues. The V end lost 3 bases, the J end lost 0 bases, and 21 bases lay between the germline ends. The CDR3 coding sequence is TGTGCCTGGAGCACGGACGGCCGGGAATCCTCCTCCTACGAGCAGTACTTC. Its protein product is CAWSTDGRESSSYEQYF.

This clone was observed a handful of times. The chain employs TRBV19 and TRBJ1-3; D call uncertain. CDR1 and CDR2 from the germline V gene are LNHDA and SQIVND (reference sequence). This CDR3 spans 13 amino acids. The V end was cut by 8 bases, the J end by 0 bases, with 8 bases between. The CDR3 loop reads CASEHLSGNTIYF. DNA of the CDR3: TGTGCCAGTGAACACCTCTCTGGAAACACCATATATTTT.

CDR3 DNA sequence: TGTGCCAGCAGCACAAGACAGGCGCTCTCCTACGAGCAGTACTTC. Protein sequence: CASSTRQALSYEQYF. This chain links TRBV7-2 with TRBJ2-7, with D possibly TRBD1 on 6 matching bases. This CDR3 comprises 15 residues. In germline, CDR1 is SGHTA, CDR2 FQGNSA. Trimming cost V 5 bases and J 0 bases, with 14 bases left between them. Looking up the rest from reference TRBV7-2 and TRBJ2-7 gives the full variable domain: GAGVSQSPSNKVTEKGKDVELRCDPISGHTALYWYRQSLGQGLEFLIYFQGNSAPDKSGLPSDRFSAERTGGSVSTLTIQRTQQEDSAVYLCASSTRQALSYEQYFGPGTRLTVT.

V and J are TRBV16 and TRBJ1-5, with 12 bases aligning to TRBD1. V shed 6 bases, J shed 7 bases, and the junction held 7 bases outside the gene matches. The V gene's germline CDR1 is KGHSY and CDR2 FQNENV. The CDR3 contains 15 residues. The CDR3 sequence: CASSRDRGLMQPQHF. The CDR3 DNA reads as TGTGCCAGCAGTCGGGACAGGGGGCTTATGCAGCCCCAGCATTTT.

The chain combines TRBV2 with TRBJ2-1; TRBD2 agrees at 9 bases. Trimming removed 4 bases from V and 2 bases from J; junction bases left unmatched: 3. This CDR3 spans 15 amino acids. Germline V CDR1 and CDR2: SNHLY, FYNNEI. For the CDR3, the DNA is TGTGCCAGCAGTGTGCGGGAGGGCGCCTACAATGAGCAGTTCTTC. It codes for CASSVREGAYNEQFF. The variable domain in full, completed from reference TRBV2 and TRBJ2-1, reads EPEVTQTPSHQVTQMGQEVILRCVPISNHLYFYWYRQILGQKVEFLVSFYNNEISEKSEIFDDQFSVERPDGSNFTLKIRSTKLEDSAMYFCASSVREGAYNEQFFGPGTRLTVL.

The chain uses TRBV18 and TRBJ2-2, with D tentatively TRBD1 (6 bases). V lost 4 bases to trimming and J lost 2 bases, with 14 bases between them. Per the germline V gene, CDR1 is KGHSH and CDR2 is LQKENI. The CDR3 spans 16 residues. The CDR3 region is CASSLQQGTNTGELFF. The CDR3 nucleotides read TGTGCCAGCTCACTACAACAGGGAACAAACACCGGGGAGCTGTTTTTT.

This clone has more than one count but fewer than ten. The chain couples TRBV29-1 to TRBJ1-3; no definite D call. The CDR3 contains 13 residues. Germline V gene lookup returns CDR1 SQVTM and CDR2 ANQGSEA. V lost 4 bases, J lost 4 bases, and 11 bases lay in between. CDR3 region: CSVVEGGGNTIYF. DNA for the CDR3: TGCAGCGTTGTGGAGGGAGGCGGAAACACCATATATTTT.

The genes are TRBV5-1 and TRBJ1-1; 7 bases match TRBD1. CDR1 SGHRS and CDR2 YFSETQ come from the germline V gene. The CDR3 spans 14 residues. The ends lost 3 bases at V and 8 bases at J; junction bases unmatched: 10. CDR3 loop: CASSSLQGRAEAFF. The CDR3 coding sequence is TGCGCCAGCAGCTCCCTACAGGGGCGAGCGGAAGCTTTCTTT.

The CDR3 reads CASSLVISGTGWYEQYF. The CDR3 DNA follows: TGTGCCAGCAGCTTAGTAATCTCCGGGACAGGGTGGTACGAGCAGTACTTC. J is TRBJ2-7 and V is TRBV11-2, with TRBD1 identical over 9 bases. V gave up 1 base and J gave up 4 bases; unmatched junction bases: 11. Germline CDR1 and CDR2: SGHAT and FQNNGV. The CDR3 runs 17 residues.

CDR3 region: CASRQGLGEQYF. Here the CDR3 DNA reads TGTGCCAGCAGACAGGGTTTAGGGGAGCAGTACTTC. V gene TRBV6-1 combines with J gene TRBJ2-7, with TRBD1 as a possible D gene (6 bases). Trimming removed 6 bases at V and 7 bases at J, with 13 bases between. The CDR3 totals 12 residues. The germline CDR1 and CDR2 sequences are MNHNS and SASEGT.

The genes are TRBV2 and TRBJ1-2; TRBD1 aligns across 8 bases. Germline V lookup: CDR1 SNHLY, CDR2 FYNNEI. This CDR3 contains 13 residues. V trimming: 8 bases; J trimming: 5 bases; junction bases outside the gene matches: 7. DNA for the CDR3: TGTGCCAGCTGCAGGGGGCAAGGTTATGGCTACACCTTC. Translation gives CASCRGQGYGYTF.

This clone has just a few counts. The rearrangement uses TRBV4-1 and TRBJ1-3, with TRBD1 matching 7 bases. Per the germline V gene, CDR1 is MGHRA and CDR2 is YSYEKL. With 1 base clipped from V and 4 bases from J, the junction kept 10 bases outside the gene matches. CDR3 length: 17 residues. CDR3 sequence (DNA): TGCGCCAGCAGCCAAGCCCCTAACAGGGGACAGGGAAACACCATATATTTT. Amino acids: CASSQAPNRGQGNTIYF.

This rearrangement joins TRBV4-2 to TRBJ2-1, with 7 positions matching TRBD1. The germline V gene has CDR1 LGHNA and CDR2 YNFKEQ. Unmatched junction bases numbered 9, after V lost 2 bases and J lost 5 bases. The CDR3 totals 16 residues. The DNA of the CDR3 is TGTGCCAGCAGCCAACCGGTGGGGACAGCACACAATGAGCAGTTCTTC. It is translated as CASSQPVGTAHNEQFF.

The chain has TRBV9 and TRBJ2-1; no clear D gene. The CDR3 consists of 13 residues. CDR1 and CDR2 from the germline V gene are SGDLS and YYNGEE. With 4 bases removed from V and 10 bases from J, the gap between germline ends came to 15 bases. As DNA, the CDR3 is TGTGCCAGCAGCCGAAGAGTATCGAGAGAGCAGTTCTTC. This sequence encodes CASSRRVSREQFF.

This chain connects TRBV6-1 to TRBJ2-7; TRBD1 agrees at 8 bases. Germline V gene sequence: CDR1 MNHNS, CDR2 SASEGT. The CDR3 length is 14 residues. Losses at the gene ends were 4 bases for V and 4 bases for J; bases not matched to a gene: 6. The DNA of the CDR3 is TGTGCCAGCAGTGTAGACAGGGGTCTATACGAGCAGTACTTC. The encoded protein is CASSVDRGLYEQYF.

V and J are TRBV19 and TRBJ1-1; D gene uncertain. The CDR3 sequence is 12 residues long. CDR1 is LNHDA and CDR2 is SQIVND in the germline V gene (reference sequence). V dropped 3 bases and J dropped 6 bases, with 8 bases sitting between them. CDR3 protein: CASSIGGAEAFF. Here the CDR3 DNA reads TGTGCCAGTAGTATTGGAGGAGCTGAAGCTTTCTTT.

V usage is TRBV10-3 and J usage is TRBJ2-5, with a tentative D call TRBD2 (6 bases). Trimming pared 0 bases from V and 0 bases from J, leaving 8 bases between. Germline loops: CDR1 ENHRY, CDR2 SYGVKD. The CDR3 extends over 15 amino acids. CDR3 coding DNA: TGTGCCATCAGTGAGTCGGCGGGGTACCAAGAGACCCAGTACTTC. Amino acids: CAISESAGYQETQYF.

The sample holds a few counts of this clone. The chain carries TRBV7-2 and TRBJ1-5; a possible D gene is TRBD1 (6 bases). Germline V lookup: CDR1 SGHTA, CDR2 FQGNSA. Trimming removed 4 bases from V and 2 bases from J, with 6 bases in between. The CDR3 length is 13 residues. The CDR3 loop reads CASSYRGNQPQHF. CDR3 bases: TGTGCCAGCAGCTACAGGGGCAATCAGCCCCAGCATTTT.

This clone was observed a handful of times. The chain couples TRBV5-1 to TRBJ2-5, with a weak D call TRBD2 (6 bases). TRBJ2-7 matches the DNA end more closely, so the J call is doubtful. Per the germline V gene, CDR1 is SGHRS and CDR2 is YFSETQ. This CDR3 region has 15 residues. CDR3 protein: CASSPGDFEGYEQYF. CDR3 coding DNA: TGCGCCAGCAGCCCGGGGGATTTTGAGGGCTACGAGCAGTACTTC.

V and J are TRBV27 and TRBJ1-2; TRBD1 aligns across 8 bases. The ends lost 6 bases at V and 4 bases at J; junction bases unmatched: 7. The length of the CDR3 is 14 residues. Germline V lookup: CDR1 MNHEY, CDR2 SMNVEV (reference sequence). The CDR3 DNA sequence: TGTGCCAGCAGCGCTGACAGGGGTGGCTATGGCTACACCTTC. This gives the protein CASSADRGGYGYTF.